This is a list of T cell receptor beta chains from one sample in a study of technical replicates of blood from several donors. Repertoires were generated with immunoSEQ multiplex PCR, while TCRdb's copy carries only in-frame clones and drops some. The sample carries tens of thousands of clones, nearly 95% recorded once. Sequenced: T cells isolated from PBMCs. All receptors come from a human donor in good health. Both conserved end residues are part of each CDR3. A row's size may be missing; if present it is once, few, many or a size class.

abundance,v_gene,j_gene,len,CDR3aa
-,TRBV2,TRBJ1-3,13,CASPGQAGNTIYF
-,TRBV6-6,TRBJ2-7,13,CASSYLAGDEQYF
-,TRBV19,TRBJ2-6,18,CASTMGRDRNSGANVLTF
once,TRBV11-3,TRBJ2-3,12,CASSVRADTQYF
-,TRBV30,TRBJ1-1,11,CALIEWTEAFF
-,TRBV6-5,TRBJ1-2,15,CASSKPRTRGHGYTF
-,TRBV28,TRBJ2-7,15,CASSLPREAAYEQYF
-,TRBV21-1,TRBJ2-7,14,CASSLPAGIDEQYF
-,TRBV6-5,TRBJ2-7,16,CASSYSTGVRTYEQYF
-,TRBV16,TRBJ2-1,15,CASVPGQGIINEQFF
-,TRBV2,TRBJ2-2,17,CASSGQPPGRGTGELFF
-,TRBV7-2,TRBJ2-7,12,CASSPAGYEQYF
-,TRBV9,TRBJ2-2,14,CASSERVSTGELFF
-,TRBV7-8,TRBJ1-2,16,CASSLVGTGEVYGYTF
-,TRBV30,TRBJ1-3,15,CAWRYGSLSGNTIYF
-,TRBV12-5,TRBJ1-1,16,CASGLGPVSTVTEAFF
-,TRBV5-4,TRBJ2-7,17,CASSLGTSGRSSYEQYF
-,TRBV5-5,TRBJ2-1,14,CASSYSGSVNEQFF
-,TRBV29-1,TRBJ2-1,14,CSGLLAGGQYEQFF
-,TRBV6-6,TRBJ1-5,15,CATMYDSYSNQPQHF
-,TRBV4-1,TRBJ1-2,15,CASSQVRGNNYGYTF
-,TRBV6-5,TRBJ2-7,14,CASRPDREIYEQYF
-,TRBV27,TRBJ2-7,13,CASSWAGNYEQYF
-,TRBV4-3,TRBJ2-1,17,CASSQDWSQTIYNEQFF
-,TRBV2,TRBJ1-3,15,CASSAVTVSGNTIYF
-,TRBV27,TRBJ2-3,16,CASGELAGASTDTQYF
-,TRBV7-9,TRBJ2-5,16,CASSSLRDRGEETQYF
-,TRBV5-6,TRBJ1-2,12,CASSLNRVDYTF
-,TRBV28,TRBJ1-2,13,CASSLGRGYGYTF
-,TRBV19,TRBJ2-7,13,CASSIDTSYEQYF
-,TRBV2,TRBJ2-7,17,CASSSIPGQLISYEQYF
-,TRBV7-8,TRBJ2-1,18,CASLPNYLSGQGRDEQFF
-,TRBV7-9,TRBJ2-2,16,CASSLGLARNTGELFF
-,TRBV10-3,TRBJ2-2,16,CAISESGRRRTGELFF
-,TRBV5-1,TRBJ2-7,12,CASSPRDYEQYF
-,TRBV6-6,TRBJ2-3,14,CASRLGQGIDTQYF
-,TRBV7-2,TRBJ2-2,15,CASSSGQANTGELFF
-,TRBV2,TRBJ2-2,15,CASSAPTSYTGELFF
-,TRBV2,TRBJ2-7,17,CASSFPDVAGYVYEQYF
-,TRBV4-1,TRBJ2-7,18,CASSHALGSGTSGYEQYF
-,TRBV5-1,TRBJ1-5,14,CASSPGTGIQPQHF
few,TRBV4-1,TRBJ2-3,15,CASSQTAGWADTQYF
-,TRBV6-5,TRBJ1-4,14,CASRDQGAWEKLFF
-,TRBV7-9,TRBJ1-4,16,CASSSLPGTGAEKLFF
-,TRBV11-2,TRBJ2-7,13,CASSLYTTYEQYF
-,TRBV27,TRBJ2-7,16,CASRRKGLADSYEQYF
-,TRBV7-3,TRBJ1-2,13,CASSFSGTGGYTF
-,TRBV7-9,TRBJ1-2,14,CASSAPFSAYGYTF
once,TRBV13,TRBJ2-5,17,CASAPLGLRGQQETQYF
once,TRBV11-3,TRBJ2-3,13,CASSQQGPDTQYF
once,TRBV6-4,TRBJ1-2,13,CASSATANYGYTF
-,TRBV4-1,TRBJ1-1,17,CASSQANLGASNTEAFF
-,TRBV4-1,TRBJ2-7,15,CASSQGQQGSYEQYF
-,TRBV5-1,TRBJ2-1,15,CASSVTSGIYNEQFF
-,TRBV25-1,TRBJ2-1,11,CASSWTGEQFF